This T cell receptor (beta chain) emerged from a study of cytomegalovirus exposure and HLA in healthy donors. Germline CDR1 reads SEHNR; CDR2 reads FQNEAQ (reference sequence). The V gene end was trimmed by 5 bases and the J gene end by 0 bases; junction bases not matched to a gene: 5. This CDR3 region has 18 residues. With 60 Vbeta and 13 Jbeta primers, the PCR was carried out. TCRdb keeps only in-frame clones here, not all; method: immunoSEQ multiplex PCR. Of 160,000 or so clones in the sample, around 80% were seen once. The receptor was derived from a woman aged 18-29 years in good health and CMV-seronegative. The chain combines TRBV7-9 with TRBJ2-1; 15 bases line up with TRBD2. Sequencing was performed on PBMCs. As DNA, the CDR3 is TGTGCCAGCAGCACCAGGACTAGCGGGGGGGGCTCCTACAATGAGCAGTTCTTC. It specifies CASSTRTSGGGSYNEQFF.